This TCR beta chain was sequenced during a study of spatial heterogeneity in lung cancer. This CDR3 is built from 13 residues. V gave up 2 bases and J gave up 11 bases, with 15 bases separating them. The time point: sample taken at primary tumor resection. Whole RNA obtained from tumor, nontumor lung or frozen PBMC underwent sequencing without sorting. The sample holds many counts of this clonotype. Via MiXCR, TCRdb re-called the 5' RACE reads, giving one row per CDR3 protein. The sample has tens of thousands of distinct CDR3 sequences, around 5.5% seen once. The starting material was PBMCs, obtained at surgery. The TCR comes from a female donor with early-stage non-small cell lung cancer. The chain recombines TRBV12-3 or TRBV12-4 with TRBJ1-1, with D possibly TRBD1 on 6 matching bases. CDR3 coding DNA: TGTGCCAGCAGTTTACGAGAGGGGGATCGGGCTTTCTTT. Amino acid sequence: CASSLREGDRAFF.